This TCR beta chain was sequenced for a study of Ad26.COV2.S vaccination and SARS-CoV-2 variants. Treatment specified: some 20 received Ad26.COV2.S at low or high dose, single or two shots; several received placebo; per-sample allocation not given. Samples came from day 63 after the first vaccine or placebo injection. V was cut by 4 bases and J by 8 bases, with 23 bases left in between. Germline CDR1 and CDR2: MNHNS and SASEGT. The CDR3 extends over 16 amino acids. The protocol was immunoSEQ multiplex PCR, while the TCRdb copy is restricted to in-frame clones and leaves out a portion. Of 300,000 to 350,000 clones listed, about 82% are singletons.

The chain uses TRBV6-1 and TRBJ1-2; TRBD1 might be the D (6 bases). The sequences come from peripheral blood, collected in a trial of Ad26.COV2.S vaccine versus placebo. This clonotype was sampled from a person aged 18 to 65 who received the Ad26.COV2.S COVID-19 vaccine or a placebo. The CDR3 region is CASSGTHRASKEGYTF. Written as DNA, the CDR3 is TGTGCCAGCAGTGGCACCCACAGGGCGTCCAAAGAGGGCTACACCTTC.